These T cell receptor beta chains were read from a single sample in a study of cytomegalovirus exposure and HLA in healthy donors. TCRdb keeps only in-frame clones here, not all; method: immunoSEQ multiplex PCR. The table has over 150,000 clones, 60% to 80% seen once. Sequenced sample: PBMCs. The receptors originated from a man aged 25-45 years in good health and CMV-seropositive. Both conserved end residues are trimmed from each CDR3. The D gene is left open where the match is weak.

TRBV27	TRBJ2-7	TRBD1	ASSNGQGGGEQY
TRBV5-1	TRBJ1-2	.	ASSSTETVYGYT
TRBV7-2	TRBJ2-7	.	ASSLGQDNEQY
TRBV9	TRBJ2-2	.	ASSVDPTVNTGELF
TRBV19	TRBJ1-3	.	ASNGPERFSGNTIY
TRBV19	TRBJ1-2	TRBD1	ASSPRGKGAGNYGYT
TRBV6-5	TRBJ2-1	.	ASKPPASNEQF
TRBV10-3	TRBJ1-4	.	AISGQIATNEKLF
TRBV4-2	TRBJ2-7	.	ASSQEPQGLSYEQY
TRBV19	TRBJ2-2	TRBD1	ASSILSTGGLGELF
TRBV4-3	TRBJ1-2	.	ASSQGAGTYGYT
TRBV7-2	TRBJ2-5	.	ASTPPGLETQY
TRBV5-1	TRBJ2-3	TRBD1	ASSLQGAGDTQY
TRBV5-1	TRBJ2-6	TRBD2	ASSPIGQGLGSSGANVLT
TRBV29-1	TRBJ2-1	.	SVDILPGGPRSSYNEQF
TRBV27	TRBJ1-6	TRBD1	ASSRGTGGGGSYNSPLH
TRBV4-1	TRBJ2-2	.	ASSQVERLRTGELF
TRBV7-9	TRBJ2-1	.	ASSLAGGRYNEQF
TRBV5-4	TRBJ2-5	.	ASSLASSQETQY
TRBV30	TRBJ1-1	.	AWSTGGFGEAF
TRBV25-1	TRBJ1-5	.	ASSDFYNQPQH
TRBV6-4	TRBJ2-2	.	ASSDATQGGANTGELF
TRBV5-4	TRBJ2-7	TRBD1	ASSWDRSYEQY
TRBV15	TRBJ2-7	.	ATSREDRYEQY
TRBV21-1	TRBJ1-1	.	ASSLGATGSNTEAF
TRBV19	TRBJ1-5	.	ASSLVLGAGNQPQH
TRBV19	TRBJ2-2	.	ASSIMGGGTGELF
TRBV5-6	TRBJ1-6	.	ASSRQTGHGISPLH
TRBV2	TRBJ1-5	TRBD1	ASNPGQSNQPQH
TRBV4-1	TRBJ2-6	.	ASSRGVSSGANVLT
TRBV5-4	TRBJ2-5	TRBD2	ASSAGLAGSQETQY
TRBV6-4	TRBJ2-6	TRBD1	ASSLTGGSGANVLT
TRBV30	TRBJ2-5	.	AWSVLSGGLKTQY
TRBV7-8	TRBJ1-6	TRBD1	ASSPQTGLTGSPLH
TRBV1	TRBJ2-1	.	TSRRLARYNEQF
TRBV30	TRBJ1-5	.	AWSVQENQPQH
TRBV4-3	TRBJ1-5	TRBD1	ASSQDRGRPQH
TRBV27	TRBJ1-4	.	ASSPGFEKLF
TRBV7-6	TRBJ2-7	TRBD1	ASSLTGGAYEQY
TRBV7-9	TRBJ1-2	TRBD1	ASSLAAGGYYGYT
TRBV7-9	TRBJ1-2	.	ASSEENPNYGYT
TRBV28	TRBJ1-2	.	ASSPGRGSYGYT
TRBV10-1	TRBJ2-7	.	ASIRQGLFEQY
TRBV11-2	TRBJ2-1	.	ASSLTGGYNEQF
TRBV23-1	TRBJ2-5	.	ASRTGLMETQY
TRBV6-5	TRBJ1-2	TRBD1	ASRGDRYYGYT
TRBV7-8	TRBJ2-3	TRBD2	ASSLIGTSGTDTQY
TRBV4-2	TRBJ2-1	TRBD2	ASTQFAGEGLGNEQF